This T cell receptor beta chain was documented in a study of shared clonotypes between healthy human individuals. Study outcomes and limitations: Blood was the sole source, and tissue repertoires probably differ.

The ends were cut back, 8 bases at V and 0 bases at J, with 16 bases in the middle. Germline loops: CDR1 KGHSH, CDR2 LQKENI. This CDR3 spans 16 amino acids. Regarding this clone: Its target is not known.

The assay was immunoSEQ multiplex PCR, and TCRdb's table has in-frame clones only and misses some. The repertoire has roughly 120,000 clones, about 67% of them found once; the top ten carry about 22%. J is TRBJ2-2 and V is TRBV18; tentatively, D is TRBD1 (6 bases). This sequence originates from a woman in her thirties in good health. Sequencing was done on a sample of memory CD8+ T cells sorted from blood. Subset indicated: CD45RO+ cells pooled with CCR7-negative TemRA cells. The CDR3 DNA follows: TGTGCCAGCCCATCCGGGACAATAACGAACACCGGGGAGCTGTTTTTT. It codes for CASPSGTITNTGELFF.